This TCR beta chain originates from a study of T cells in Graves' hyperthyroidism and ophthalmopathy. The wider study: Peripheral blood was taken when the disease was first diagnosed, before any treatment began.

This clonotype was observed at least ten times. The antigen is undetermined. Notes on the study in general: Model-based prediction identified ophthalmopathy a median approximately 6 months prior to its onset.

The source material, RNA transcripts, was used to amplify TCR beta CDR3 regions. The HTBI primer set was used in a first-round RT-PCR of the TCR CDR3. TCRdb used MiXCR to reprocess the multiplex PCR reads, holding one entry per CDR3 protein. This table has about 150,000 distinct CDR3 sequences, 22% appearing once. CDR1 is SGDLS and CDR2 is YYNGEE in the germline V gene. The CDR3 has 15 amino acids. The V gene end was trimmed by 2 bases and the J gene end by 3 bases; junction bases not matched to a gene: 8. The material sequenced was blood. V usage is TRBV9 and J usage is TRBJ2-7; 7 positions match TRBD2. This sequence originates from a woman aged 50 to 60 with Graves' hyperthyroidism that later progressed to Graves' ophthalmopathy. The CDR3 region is CASSVGGSRFYEQYF. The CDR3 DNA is TGTGCCAGCAGCGTCGGCGGGAGTAGGTTCTACGAGCAGTACTTC.